The text below deals with one TCR beta chain. This entry comes from a study of T cells in Graves' hyperthyroidism and ophthalmopathy. The CDR3 loop spans 13 amino acids. Germline-derived CDR1 and CDR2 are MNHEY and SMNVEV (reference sequence). Unmatched junction bases numbered 6, after V lost 8 bases and J lost 6 bases. It was uncontrolled infection, other autoimmune disease, pregnancy or lactation that excluded patients. The CDR3 regions of TCR beta were amplified from RNA transcripts. The HTBI primer set served for first-round RT-PCR of the TCR CDR3. From the multiplex PCR reads, TCRdb called clonotypes with MiXCR, one entry per CDR3 protein. The repertoire includes 460,000 or so distinct CDR3 sequences, about an eighth of them detected once, and under 20% sits in the top ten.

The chain uses TRBV27 and TRBJ1-5; 8 bases fit TRBD1. The sequenced material came from blood. The clonotype originates from a woman aged 18-29 years with Graves' hyperthyroidism. As DNA, the CDR3 is TGTGCCAGCTCACAGGGGGTCGGTCAGCCCCAGCATTTT. Its translation is CASSQGVGQPQHF.